Each of the 26 T cell receptor beta chains below was sequenced from the same sample in a study of blood T cell repertoires in COVID-19. Clones were read by immunoSEQ multiplex PCR, and TCRdb kept only the in-frame ones, dropping some. The sample yields more than 100,000 clones, around 84% seen once. The sequencing input was PBMCs or T cells enriched from blood (not recorded which). These receptors all stem from a young woman who had recovered from COVID-19.

This chain connects TRBV7-8 to TRBJ1-2; D remains unclear. Between the trimmed V and J ends, which lost 3 bases and 4 bases, there was a span of 9 bases. Germline V gene sequence: CDR1 SGHVS, CDR2 FQNEAQ. This CDR3 is 13 amino acids long. The CDR3 region has the DNA TGTGCCAGCAGCTTCAGCGATGGCTATGGCTACACCTTC. Translating it yields CASSFSDGYGYTF.

This clone turned up a few times. The V gene is TRBV28, the J gene TRBJ1-3; TRBD1 matches at 8 bases. CDR1 and CDR2 (germline): MDHEN, SYDVKM. The CDR3 contains 15 residues. With 8 bases clipped from V and 0 bases from J, the junction kept 6 bases outside the gene matches. This CDR3 reads CASGTGFLSGNTIYF. In nucleotides, the CDR3 is TGTGCCAGCGGGACAGGTTTTCTCTCTGGAAACACCATATATTTT.

The V and J genes are TRBV4-3 and TRBJ2-3, with TRBD2 identical over 9 bases. Germline CDR1 and CDR2: LGHNA and YSLEER. Losses at the gene ends were 4 bases for V and 4 bases for J; bases not matched to a gene: 6. This CDR3 spans 15 amino acids. This CDR3 is CASSRSGRGPDTQYF. As DNA, the CDR3 is TGCGCCAGCAGCCGTAGCGGGAGAGGCCCAGATACGCAGTATTTT.

The chain uses TRBV19 and TRBJ1-2; the match to TRBD1 covers 11 bases. This CDR3 region has 16 residues. Germline V gene data show CDR1 as LNHDA and CDR2 as SQIVND (reference sequence). V shed 4 bases, J shed 5 bases, and the junction held 9 bases outside the gene matches. The CDR3 protein is CASSKLDRGLYYGYTF. The CDR3, as DNA: TGTGCCAGTAGTAAACTGGACAGGGGGCTTTATTATGGCTACACCTTC.

The chain links TRBV4-3 to TRBJ1-3, with unresolved D. CDR3 length: 16 amino acids. Germline CDR1 LGHNA, CDR2 YSLEER. The V end was cut by 0 bases, the J end by 4 bases, with 13 bases between. In DNA, the CDR3 is TGCGCCAGCAGCCAAGATCCCCAGGTTATAGGAAACACCATATATTTT. Translating it yields CASSQDPQVIGNTIYF.

There are a few counts of this clone. The chain recombines TRBV29-1 with TRBJ1-2; D might be TRBD1 (6 bases). V gave up 3 bases and J gave up 2 bases, with 7 bases separating them. Germline CDR1 reads SQVTM; CDR2 reads ANQGSEA. The CDR3 sequence is 12 residues long. The CDR3: CSVDRGNYGYTF. CDR3 nucleotide sequence: TGCAGCGTTGACAGGGGAAACTATGGCTACACCTTC.

This clone was counted once. The genes are TRBV12-3 or TRBV12-4 and TRBJ2-5, with D unresolved. The CDR3 length is 13 residues. V gave up 6 bases and J gave up 5 bases, with 13 bases separating them. The CDR3 DNA is TGTGCCAGCAGCCCCCCTGCGTCGGAGACCCAGTACTTC. It is translated as CASSPPASETQYF.

The V call is TRBV4-1, the J call TRBJ2-1; D is possibly TRBD2 (5 bases). Trimming pared 3 bases from V and 9 bases from J, leaving 9 bases between. This CDR3 is built from 12 residues. CDR1 is MGHRA, CDR2 YSYEKL, per germline. The CDR3 region is CASSQRAGEQFF. DNA of the CDR3: TGCGCCAGCAGCCAGAGGGCCGGTGAGCAGTTCTTC.

This chain links TRBV6-4 with TRBJ1-3; 7 bases align to TRBD1. The V and J ends lost 6 bases and 6 bases, in that order; junction bases with no gene match: 11. The CDR3 length is 15 residues. CDR1 is MRHNA and CDR2 is SNTAGT in the germline V gene. The DNA for the CDR3 is TGTGCCAGCAGCCGTAGACAGGGTAAGGAAAACACCATATATTTT. It codes for CASSRRQGKENTIYF.

By proportion, this clone is medium-sized. The identical CDR3 is also encoded by other nucleotide sequences in the sample. The CDR3 loop reads CAPAGGGRAYGYTF. In DNA, the CDR3 is TGTGCCCCTGCGGGGGGGGGCCGGGCCTATGGCTACACCTTC. V is TRBV28 and J is TRBJ1-2, with D perhaps TRBD1 (6 bases). Germline CDR1 is MDHEN and CDR2 is SYDVKM. This CDR3 is 14 amino acids long. V shed 11 bases and J shed 4 bases, with 20 bases lying between them.

The genes are TRBV2 and TRBJ1-6; no reliable D call. This CDR3 region has 14 residues. V was pared by 6 bases and J by 7 bases, with 13 bases between. Germline V gene data show CDR1 as SNHLY and CDR2 as FYNNEI. The CDR3 DNA reads as TGTGCCAGCAGCCTCCGAGGGAACAATTCACCCCTCCACTTT. The encoded protein is CASSLRGNNSPLHF.

J is TRBJ1-2 and V is TRBV7-9; D possibly corresponds to TRBD1 (5 bases). The germline V gene has CDR1 SEHNR and CDR2 FQNEAQ (reference sequence). CDR3 length: 14 amino acids. V shed 1 base and J shed 5 bases, with 11 bases lying between them. The CDR3 DNA follows: TGTGCCAGCAGCTTAGACAGTCGGGGGTATGGCTACACCTTC. It translates to CASSLDSRGYGYTF.

V gene TRBV7-9 combines with J gene TRBJ2-3; maybe TRBD2 (6 bases). In germline, CDR1 is SEHNR, CDR2 FQNEAQ (reference sequence). The CDR3 length is 14 residues. Trimming shortened V by 4 bases and J by 2 bases, and 10 bases separated the two germline ends. CDR3 amino acids: CASSSGLNTDTQYF. Here the CDR3 DNA reads TGTGCCAGCAGCTCGGGACTCAACACAGATACGCAGTATTTT.

The V gene is TRBV5-1, the J gene TRBJ2-5; possible D gene TRBD2, 5 bases. CDR1 SGHRS and CDR2 YFSETQ come from the germline V gene. V dropped 0 bases and J dropped 4 bases, with 10 bases sitting between them. This CDR3 region has 14 residues. The CDR3 region is CASSLVPAGETQYF. The CDR3 coding sequence is TGCGCCAGCAGCTTGGTCCCCGCGGGAGAGACCCAGTACTTC.

The chain uses TRBV10-3 and TRBJ1-1, with 9 positions matching TRBD1. Trimming cost V 4 bases and J 8 bases; bases outside gene matches: 8. The V gene's germline CDR1 is ENHRY and CDR2 SYGVKD. The CDR3 is made up of 14 amino acids. The CDR3 bases are TGTGCCATCAGTGCCGGGACAGGGCTTTTAGAAGCTTTCTTT. It codes for CAISAGTGLLEAFF.

This clone was observed a handful of times. V and J are TRBV28 and TRBJ1-5, with D uncertain. Germline values: CDR1 MDHEN, CDR2 SYDVKM. The V and J ends lost 0 bases and 4 bases respectively, with 10 bases between them. This CDR3 is 15 amino acids long. CDR3 in DNA: TGTGCCAGCAGTTTATGGCAGGCAGGTAATCAGCCCCAGCATTTT. Translated, it gives CASSLWQAGNQPQHF.

The sample holds a few counts of this clone. The chain is built from TRBV28 and TRBJ2-2; maybe TRBD2 (6 bases). The CDR3 runs to 14 residues. The V gene lost 6 bases and the J gene lost 7 bases, with 15 bases spanning the gap. The germline V gene has CDR1 MDHEN and CDR2 SYDVKM. CDR3 nucleotide sequence: TGTGCCAGCAGACCGGGACTCGCGGACGGGGAGCTGTTTTTT. It translates to CASRPGLADGELFF.

The CDR3 loop reads CASRKTGGVWDEQYF. The CDR3 region has the DNA TGTGCCAGCAGGAAGACAGGGGGCGTCTGGGACGAGCAGTACTTC. This chain uses TRBV28 with TRBJ2-7; 10 bases line up with TRBD1. The junction had 10 bases not matched to a gene; V was cut back by 6 bases and J by 5 bases. This CDR3 has 15 residues. Per germline, CDR1 MDHEN and CDR2 SYDVKM.

The genes are TRBV19 and TRBJ1-2; D not resolved. Trimming cost V 4 bases and J 8 bases, with 14 bases left between them. Germline-derived CDR1 and CDR2 are LNHDA and SQIVND (reference sequence). The length of the CDR3 is 13 residues. CDR3 bases: TGTGCCAGTAGTAGGAGGGATACGGGGGGCTACACCTTC. Protein: CASSRRDTGGYTF.

This sequence joins TRBV28 and TRBJ2-1; TRBD1 is a possible D gene (5 bases). Per germline, CDR1 MDHEN and CDR2 SYDVKM. V shed 3 bases and J shed 2 bases, with 5 bases lying between them. This CDR3 comprises 13 residues. The CDR3 DNA is TGTGCCAGCAGTTTGGACACCTACAATGAGCAGTTCTTC. Amino acid sequence: CASSLDTYNEQFF. Full variable domain (remainder filled in from reference TRBV28 and TRBJ2-1): DVKVTQSSRYLVKRTGEKVFLECVQDMDHENMFWYRQDPGLGLRLIYFSYDVKMKEKGDIPEGYSVSREKKERFSLILESASTNQTSMYLCASSLDTYNEQFFGPGTRLTVL.

The V gene is TRBV4-3, the J gene TRBJ1-2; no firm D call. Germline V gene sequence: CDR1 LGHNA, CDR2 YSLEER. CDR3 length: 14 residues. V was trimmed by 0 bases and J by 4 bases, leaving 9 bases between them. This CDR3 reads CASSQDISPYGYTF. In nucleotides, the CDR3 is TGCGCCAGCAGCCAAGATATATCCCCCTATGGCTACACCTTC.

V gene TRBV6-5 combines with J gene TRBJ2-1; 8 nucleotides agree with TRBD1. CDR1 and CDR2 from the germline V gene are MNHEY and SVGAGI. J was trimmed by 5 bases and V by 2 bases; bases with no gene match: 8. The CDR3 consists of 16 residues. In DNA, the CDR3 is TGTGCCAGCAGTTACGGGACAGGAATATTTCACAATGAGCAGTTCTTC. As protein: CASSYGTGIFHNEQFF.

V is TRBV12-3 or TRBV12-4 and J is TRBJ2-3; D unclear. The CDR3 loop spans 12 amino acids. V lost 6 bases, J lost 4 bases, and 8 bases lay in between. The CDR3 protein is CASRPTADTQYF. CDR3 coding DNA: TGTGCCAGCAGGCCCACGGCAGATACGCAGTATTTT.

This clone was seen once. The chain joins TRBV7-9 to TRBJ2-7; D might be TRBD2 (6 bases). Trimming removed 1 base from V and 5 bases from J, with 12 bases in between. The length of the CDR3 is 14 residues. Germline V CDR1 and CDR2: SEHNR, FQNEAQ (reference sequence). CDR3 sequence: CASSLGRGSDEQYF. The CDR3 DNA reads as TGTGCCAGCAGCTTAGGGCGGGGATCGGACGAGCAGTACTTC.

The sample holds one count of this clone. The gene calls are TRBV7-2 and TRBJ2-1, with D uncertain. Germline CDR1 SGHTA, CDR2 FQGNSA. V was cut by 0 bases and J by 0 bases, with 9 bases left in between. There are 16 residues in the CDR3. The CDR3 DNA is TGTGCCAGCAGCTTAGCCTTCGCGAGCTCCTACAATGAGCAGTTCTTC. Translating it yields CASSLAFASSYNEQFF.

This clone was detected a few times. This chain joins TRBV7-3 and TRBJ2-3; possibly TRBD1 for D (6 bases). The CDR3 totals 13 residues. The V and J ends lost 3 bases and 2 bases respectively, with 6 bases between them. Germline V gene data show CDR1 as SGHTA and CDR2 as FQGTGA. This CDR3 reads CASSLGATDTQYF. DNA of the CDR3: TGTGCCAGCAGCTTGGGGGCCACAGATACGCAGTATTTT.